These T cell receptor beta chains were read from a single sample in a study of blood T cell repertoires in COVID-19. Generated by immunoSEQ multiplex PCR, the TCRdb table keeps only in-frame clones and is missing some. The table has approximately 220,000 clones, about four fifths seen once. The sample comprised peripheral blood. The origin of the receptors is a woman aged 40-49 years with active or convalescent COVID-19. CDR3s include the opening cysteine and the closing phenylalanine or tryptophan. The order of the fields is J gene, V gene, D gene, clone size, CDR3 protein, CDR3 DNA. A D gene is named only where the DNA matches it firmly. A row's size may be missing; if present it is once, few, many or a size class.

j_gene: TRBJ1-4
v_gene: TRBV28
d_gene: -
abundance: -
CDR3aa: CASSLGGSTNEKLFF
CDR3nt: TGTGCCAGCAGTTTAGGGGGCTCCACTAATGAAAAACTGTTTTTT

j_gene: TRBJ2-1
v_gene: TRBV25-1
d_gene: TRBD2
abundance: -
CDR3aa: CASSELDSGGYNEQFF
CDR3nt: TGTGCCAGCAGTGAATTGGATAGCGGGGGGTACAATGAGCAGTTCTTC

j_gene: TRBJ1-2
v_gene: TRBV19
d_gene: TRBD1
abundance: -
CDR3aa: CASSIDDRGYYGYTF
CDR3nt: TGTGCCAGTAGTATAGACGACAGGGGCTACTATGGCTACACCTTC

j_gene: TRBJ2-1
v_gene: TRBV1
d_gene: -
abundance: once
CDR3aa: CTSSQDRPPVF
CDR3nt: TGCACCAGCAGCCAAGATCGCCCGCCAGTCTTC

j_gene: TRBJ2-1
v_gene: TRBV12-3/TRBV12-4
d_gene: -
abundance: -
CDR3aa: CASSLVFGEQFF
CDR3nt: TGTGCCAGCAGTTTAGTGTTCGGGGAGCAGTTCTTC

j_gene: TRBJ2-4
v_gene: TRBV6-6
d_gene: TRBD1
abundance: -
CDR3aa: CASSPTPGGLAKNIQYF
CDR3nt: TGTGCCAGCAGTCCCACCCCAGGGGGTCTGGCCAAAAACATTCAGTACTTC

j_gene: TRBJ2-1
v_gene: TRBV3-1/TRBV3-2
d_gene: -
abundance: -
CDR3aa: CASSRGTFEDNEQFF
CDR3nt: TGTGCCAGCAGCCGAGGGACTTTTGAGGACAATGAGCAGTTCTTC

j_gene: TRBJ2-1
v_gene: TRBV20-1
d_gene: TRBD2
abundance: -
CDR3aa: CSASSAPSGSHEQFF
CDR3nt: TGCAGTGCTAGTAGTGCGCCTAGCGGGAGCCATGAGCAGTTCTTC

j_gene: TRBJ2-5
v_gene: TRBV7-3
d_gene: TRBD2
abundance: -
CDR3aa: CASSSMGLARAETQYF
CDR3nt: TGTGCCAGCAGCTCAATGGGACTAGCACGGGCGGAGACCCAGTACTTC

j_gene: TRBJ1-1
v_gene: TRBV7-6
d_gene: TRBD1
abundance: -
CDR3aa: CASSSTGGGTEAFF
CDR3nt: TGTGCCAGCAGCTCGACAGGGGGGGGCACTGAAGCTTTCTTT

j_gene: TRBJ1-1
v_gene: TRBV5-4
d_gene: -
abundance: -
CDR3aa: CASSLQGTNTEAFF
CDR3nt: TGTGCCAGCAGTCTCCAGGGGACGAACACTGAAGCTTTCTTT

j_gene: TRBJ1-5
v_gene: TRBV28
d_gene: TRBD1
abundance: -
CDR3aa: CASSRSGTGSNQPQHF
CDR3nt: TGTGCCAGCAGCCGGTCCGGGACAGGGAGTAATCAGCCCCAGCATTTT

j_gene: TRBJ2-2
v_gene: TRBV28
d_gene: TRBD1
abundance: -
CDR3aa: CASSPQDRRTGELFF
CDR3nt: TGTGCCAGCAGTCCCCAGGACAGGCGGACCGGGGAGCTGTTTTTT

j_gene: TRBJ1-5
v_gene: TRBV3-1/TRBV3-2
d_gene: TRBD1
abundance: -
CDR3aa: CASSQMTGGNQPQHF
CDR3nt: TGTGCCAGCAGCCAGATGACAGGGGGCAATCAGCCCCAGCATTTT

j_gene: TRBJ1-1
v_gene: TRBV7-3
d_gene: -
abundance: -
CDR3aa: CASGRQTNTEAFF
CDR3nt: TGTGCCAGCGGTCGACAGACCAACACTGAAGCTTTCTTT

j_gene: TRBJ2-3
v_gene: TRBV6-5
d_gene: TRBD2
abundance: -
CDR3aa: CASSRAGGSTDTQYF
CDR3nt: TGTGCCAGCAGTCGAGCGGGGGGGTCGACAGATACGCAGTATTTT

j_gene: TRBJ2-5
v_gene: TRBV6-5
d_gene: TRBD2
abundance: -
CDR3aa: CASSPGAGGETQYF
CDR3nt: TGTGCCAGCAGTCCCGGGGCGGGGGGGGAGACCCAGTACTTC

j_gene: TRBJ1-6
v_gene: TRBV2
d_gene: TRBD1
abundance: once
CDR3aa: CAHARDSPSPLHF
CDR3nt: TGTGCCCACGCCCGGGACAGCCCTTCACCCCTCCACTTT

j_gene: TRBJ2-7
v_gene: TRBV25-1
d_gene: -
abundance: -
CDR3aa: CASSGTPKSYYEQYF
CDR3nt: TGTGCCAGCAGTGGGACACCCAAGAGTTACTACGAGCAGTACTTC

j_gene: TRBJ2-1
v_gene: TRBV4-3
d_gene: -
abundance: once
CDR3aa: CASSQSPAWSSRDNEQFF
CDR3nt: TGCGCCAGCAGCCAATCTCCGGCCTGGTCCAGCCGGGACAATGAGCAGTTCTTC

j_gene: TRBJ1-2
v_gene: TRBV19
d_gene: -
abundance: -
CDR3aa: CASSITGHYGFTF
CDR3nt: TGTGCCAGTAGTATCACAGGCCACTATGGGTTCACCTTC

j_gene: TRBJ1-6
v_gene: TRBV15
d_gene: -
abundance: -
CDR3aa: CATRGWGENSPLHF
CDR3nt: TGTGCCACCAGGGGGTGGGGCGAGAATTCACCCCTCCACTTT

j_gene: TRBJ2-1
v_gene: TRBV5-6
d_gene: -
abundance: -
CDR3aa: CASSLVAANSYNEQFF
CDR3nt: TGTGCCAGCAGCTTGGTCGCGGCCAACTCCTACAATGAGCAGTTCTTC

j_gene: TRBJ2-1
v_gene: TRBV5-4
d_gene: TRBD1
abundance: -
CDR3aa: CASSSKDRVGDNEQFF
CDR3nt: TGTGCCAGCAGCTCGAAGGACAGGGTGGGAGACAATGAGCAGTTCTTC

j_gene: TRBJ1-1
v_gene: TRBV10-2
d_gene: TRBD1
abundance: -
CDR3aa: CASRDGQALTEAFF
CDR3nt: TGCGCCAGCAGGGATGGACAGGCTCTCACTGAAGCTTTCTTT

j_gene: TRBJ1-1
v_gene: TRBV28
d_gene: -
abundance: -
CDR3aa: CASSLQGGVTEAFF
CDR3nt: TGTGCCAGCAGTTTACAGGGAGGGGTTACTGAAGCTTTCTTT

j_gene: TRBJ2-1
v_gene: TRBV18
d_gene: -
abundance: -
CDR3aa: CASSPPGGREGYNEQFF
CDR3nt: TGTGCCAGCTCACCACCGGGAGGAAGAGAGGGCTACAATGAGCAGTTCTTC

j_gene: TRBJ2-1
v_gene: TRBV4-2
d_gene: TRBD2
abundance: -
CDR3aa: CASSRKLSSGGTEVPYNEQFF
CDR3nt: TGTGCCAGCAGCCGAAAATTATCTAGCGGGGGGACCGAAGTTCCCTACAATGAGCAGTTCTTC

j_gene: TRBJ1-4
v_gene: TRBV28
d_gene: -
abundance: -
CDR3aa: CASSLHRRYATNEKLFF
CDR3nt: TGTGCCAGCAGTTTGCACCGCAGATATGCAACTAATGAAAAACTGTTTTTT

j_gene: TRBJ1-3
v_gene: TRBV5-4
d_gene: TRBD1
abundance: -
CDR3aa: CASSLPGQATDTIYF
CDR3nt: TGTGCCAGCAGCTTGCCGGGACAGGCCACGGACACCATATATTTT

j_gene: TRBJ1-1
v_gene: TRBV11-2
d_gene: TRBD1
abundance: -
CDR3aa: CASSGTGGKEAFF
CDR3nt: TGTGCCAGCAGCGGGACAGGGGGCAAGGAAGCTTTCTTT

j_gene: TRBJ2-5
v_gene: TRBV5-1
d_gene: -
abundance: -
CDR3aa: CASSLAPDWQETQYF
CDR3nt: TGCGCCAGCAGCTTGGCCCCAGACTGGCAAGAGACCCAGTACTTC

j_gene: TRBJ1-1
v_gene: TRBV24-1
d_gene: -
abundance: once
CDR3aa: CATAAGNKGMNTEAFF
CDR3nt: TGTGCCACCGCCGCGGGGAATAAAGGCATGAACACTGAAGCTTTCTTT

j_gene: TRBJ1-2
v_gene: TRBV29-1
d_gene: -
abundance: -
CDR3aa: CSVPLSGRSYGYTF
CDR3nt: TGCAGCGTTCCCCTCAGTGGAAGGAGCTATGGCTACACCTTC

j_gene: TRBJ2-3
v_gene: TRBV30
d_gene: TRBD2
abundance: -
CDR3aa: CAWSSGRGTDTQYF
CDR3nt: TGTGCCTGGAGTAGCGGGAGAGGCACAGATACGCAGTATTTT

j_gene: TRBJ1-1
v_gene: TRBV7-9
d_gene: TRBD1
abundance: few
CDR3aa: CASSPGQTDTEAFF
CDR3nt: TGTGCCAGCAGCCCGGGACAGACGGACACTGAAGCTTTCTTT

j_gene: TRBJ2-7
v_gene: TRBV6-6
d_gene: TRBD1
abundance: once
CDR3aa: CASGTGGYEQYF
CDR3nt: TGTGCCAGCGGTACAGGGGGCTACGAGCAGTACTTC

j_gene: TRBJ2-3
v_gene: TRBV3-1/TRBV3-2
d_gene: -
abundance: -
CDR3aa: CASSQDGAGRVGTDTQYF
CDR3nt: TGTGCCAGCAGCCAAGATGGGGCGGGGAGAGTTGGCACAGATACGCAGTATTTT

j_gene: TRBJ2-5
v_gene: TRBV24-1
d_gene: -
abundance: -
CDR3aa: CATSGRGAPYQETQYF
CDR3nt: TGTGCCACCAGTGGCCGGGGGGCCCCGTACCAAGAGACCCAGTACTTC

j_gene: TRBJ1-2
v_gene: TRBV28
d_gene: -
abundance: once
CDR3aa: CASSDLPAGYTF
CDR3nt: TGTGCCAGCAGTGACTTACCGGCCGGCTACACCTTC

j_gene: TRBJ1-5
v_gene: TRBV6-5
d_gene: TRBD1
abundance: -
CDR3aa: CASKKTGVDNQPQHF
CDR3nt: TGTGCCAGCAAAAAGACAGGGGTCGACAATCAGCCCCAGCATTTT

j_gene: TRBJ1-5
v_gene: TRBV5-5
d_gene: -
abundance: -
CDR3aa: CASSLKGGALDQPQHF
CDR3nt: TGTGCCAGCAGCTTGAAGGGGGGGGCTTTAGATCAGCCCCAGCATTTT

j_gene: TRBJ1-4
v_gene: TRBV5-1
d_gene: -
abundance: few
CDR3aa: CASSEGWKGDDEKLFF
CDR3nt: TGCGCCAGCAGCGAGGGTTGGAAGGGAGATGATGAAAAACTGTTTTTT

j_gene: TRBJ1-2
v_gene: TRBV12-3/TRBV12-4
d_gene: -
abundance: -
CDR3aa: CASRTSSNYGYTF
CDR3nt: TGTGCCAGCAGGACTAGTTCTAACTATGGCTACACCTTC

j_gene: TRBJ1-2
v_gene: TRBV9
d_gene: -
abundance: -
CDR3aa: CASSVAVGVGGGAFGYTF
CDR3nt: TGTGCCAGCAGCGTAGCGGTCGGTGTTGGCGGCGGGGCCTTTGGCTACACCTTC

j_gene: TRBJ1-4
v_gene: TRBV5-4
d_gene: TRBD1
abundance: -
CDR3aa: CASSLRDSEKLFF
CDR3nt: TGTGCCAGCAGCCTGCGGGACAGCGAAAAACTGTTTTTT

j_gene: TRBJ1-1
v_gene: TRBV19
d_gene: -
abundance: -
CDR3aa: CASSIKGRTIKSTEAFF
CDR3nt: TGTGCCAGTAGTATTAAAGGCAGGACTATCAAGTCCACTGAAGCTTTCTTT

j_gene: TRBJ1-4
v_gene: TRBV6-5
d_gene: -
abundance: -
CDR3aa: CASGGRNEKLFF
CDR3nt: TGTGCCAGCGGGGGCAGAAATGAAAAACTGTTTTTT

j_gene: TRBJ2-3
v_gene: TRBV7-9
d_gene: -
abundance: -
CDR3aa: CASSTPGGSPIADTQYF
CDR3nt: TGTGCCAGCTCTACCCCGGGTGGTAGCCCTATTGCAGATACGCAGTATTTT

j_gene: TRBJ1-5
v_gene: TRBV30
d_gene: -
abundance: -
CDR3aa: CAWKIAGQPQHF
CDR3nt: TGTGCCTGGAAGATCGCGGGGCAGCCCCAGCATTTT